Included here is one T cell receptor (beta chain) sequence, with context. The antigen is undetermined. V lost 6 bases to trimming and J lost 6 bases; unmatched junction nucleotides: 7. In germline, CDR1 is LGHNA, CDR2 YSLEER. The CDR3 consists of 15 residues. Only in-frame clones appear in the TCRdb table, and some are missing; sequencing was by immunoSEQ multiplex PCR. Of roughly 120,000 clones listed, about nine tenths were seen once; the top ten hold 4% to 5.5%. The sample comes from a study of T cell responses to AZD1222 COVID-19 vaccine. Study information: Second doses that came at about 4 or about 12 weeks were put together. Study results and caveats: Breadth and depth of Spike-specific TCRs rose after two AZD1222 doses.

The material was peripheral blood, obtained on day 0 of AZD1222 vaccination. The TCR sequence derives from an adult in good health. This sequence joins TRBV4-3 and TRBJ2-2; 10 bases fit TRBD2. CDR3 protein: CASRALAGEAGELFF. CDR3 nucleotides: TGCGCCAGCAGAGCCCTAGCGGGGGAGGCCGGGGAGCTGTTTTTT.